This TCR beta chain is drawn from a study of cytomegalovirus exposure and HLA in healthy donors. 13 Jbeta primers and 60 Vbeta primers were used for the PCR. Using immunoSEQ multiplex PCR, the repertoire was profiled, and TCRdb retains in-frame clones only, with some absent. The sample lists roughly 100,000 clones; 65% to 80% were seen once. As for this clone: Antigen specificity is unknown.

Participants comprised healthy donors of bone marrow. Notes on the study in general: A later analysis revealed that TCR association rates differed between HLA loci, peaking at DRB1 and bottoming out at HLA-C. The authors later linked a missense DCLRE1C variant to TCR beta V- and J-gene trimming. The authors enumerated some 160 TCR beta chains as linked to cytomegalovirus.

The germline V gene has CDR1 SGHTA and CDR2 FQGNSA. V lost 2 bases, J lost 7 bases, and 11 bases lay in between. There are 14 residues in the CDR3. The TCR originated in a woman aged 50 to 60 in good health and CMV-seropositive. Material: PBMCs. This chain links TRBV7-2 with TRBJ1-4; no clear D. The CDR3 DNA reads TGTGCCAGCAGCTTAAACCGGGTGGGTGAAAAACTGTTTTTT. Amino acid sequence: CASSLNRVGEKLFF.